The clone carrying this T cell receptor beta chain was counted a few times. The data were obtained in a study of T-cell reconstitution after alpha-beta-depleted transplantation in children. The TCRbeta library was prepared with unique molecular identifiers. TCRdb redid the calling of the PCR reads with MiXCR, one entry per CDR3 protein. The data contain about half a million distinct CDR3 sequences, around an eighth of them singletons. From germline, CDR1 is MRHNA and CDR2 SNTAGT. The CDR3 covers 16 residues. V gave up 6 bases and J gave up 0 bases; unmatched junction bases: 7. The receptor was isolated from a human donor who donated a stem cell graft to a child with combined immunodeficiency. The starting material was PBMCs from the stem cell graft donor, obtained from the stem cell graft. The chain recombines TRBV6-4 with TRBJ2-1; 8 bases map to TRBD2. This chain's CDR3 is CASSPLADLSYNEQFF. CDR3 DNA sequence: TGTGCCAGCAGCCCACTAGCGGACCTCTCCTACAATGAGCAGTTCTTC.